Shown below are 9 T cell receptor beta chains from a single sample sequenced in a study of blood T cell repertoires in COVID-19. Profiled with immunoSEQ multiplex PCR; TCRdb holds only in-frame clones, not every one. The sample consists of 95,000 to 150,000 clones, around three quarters of them appearing once. Sequencing was performed on peripheral blood. The receptors here all came from a man in his 60s with active or convalescent COVID-19.

The J gene is TRBJ1-5, the V gene TRBV19, with 9 bases identical to TRBD1. This CDR3 has 15 residues. Trimming took 1 base from V and 7 from J; bases not matched to a gene: 5. Germline-derived CDR1 and CDR2 are LNHDA and SQIVND (reference sequence). This CDR3 is CASSIVTGGGQPQHF. The CDR3 DNA follows: TGTGCCAGTAGTATAGTAACAGGGGGCGGACAGCCCCAGCATTTT.

This clone was found once. CDR3 nucleotide sequence: TGTGCCAGCAGCCCGGGAGATAACTATGGCTACACCTTC. It yields the protein CASSPGDNYGYTF. The chain is built from TRBV2 and TRBJ1-2; D is undetermined. The CDR3 is made up of 13 amino acids. Germline V CDR1 and CDR2: SNHLY, FYNNEI. V lost 6 bases and J 1 base, leaving 9 bases between the germline ends.

The CDR3 DNA reads as TGCAGTGCCCTTGTCTCCTACGAGCAGTACTTC. Its protein product is CSALVSYEQYF. The V gene is TRBV20-1, the J gene TRBJ2-7; D is unresolved. This CDR3 is built from 11 residues. CDR1 and CDR2 from the germline V gene are DFQATT and SNEGSKA (reference sequence). With 6 bases removed from V and 0 bases from J, the gap between germline ends came to 6 bases.

The table lists this clone with a count of one. This rearrangement joins TRBV27 to TRBJ1-5; D gene unclear. Per the germline V gene, CDR1 is MNHEY and CDR2 is SMNVEV (reference sequence). V was clipped by 6 bases and J by 5 bases, with 14 bases between them. The CDR3 sequence is 14 residues long. The CDR3 bases are TGTGCCAGCAGCCCAGTAAGGAGCGATCAGCCCCAGCATTTT. Translating it yields CASSPVRSDQPQHF.

V usage is TRBV10-2 and J usage is TRBJ1-1; TRBD1 agrees at 8 bases. The CDR3 contains 15 residues. The trim removed 5 bases at V and 4 bases at J, leaving 9 bases unmatched. CDR1 and CDR2 from the germline V gene are WSHSY and SAAADI. The CDR3 sequence is CASSRFGQGGTEAFF. The CDR3 bases are TGCGCCAGCAGTAGATTCGGACAGGGCGGCACTGAAGCTTTCTTT.

The J gene is TRBJ1-2, the V gene TRBV24-1; D possibly corresponds to TRBD1 (5 bases). This CDR3 region has 17 residues. Germline CDR1 KGHDR, CDR2 SFDVKD. V was trimmed by 3 bases and J by 8 bases, leaving 24 bases between them. CDR3 region: CATSDAKLRGPGRGYTF. In nucleotides, the CDR3 is TGTGCCACCAGTGATGCCAAGTTGCGGGGCCCCGGTAGAGGCTACACCTTC.

The V call is TRBV7-8, the J call TRBJ2-7; 8 positions agree with TRBD2. This CDR3 is built from 16 residues. V lost 1 base and J lost 2; bases outside the gene matches: 7. From germline, CDR1 is SGHVS and CDR2 FQNEAQ. The CDR3 is CASSLVGLEVTYEQYF. The CDR3 bases are TGTGCCAGCAGCTTAGTGGGACTAGAGGTAACCTACGAGCAGTACTTC.

This sequence joins TRBV10-3 and TRBJ2-1, with D possibly TRBD2 on 5 matching bases. CDR1 is ENHRY, CDR2 SYGVKD, per germline. This CDR3 is 14 amino acids long. V was clipped by 4 bases and J by 4 bases, with 11 bases between them. The CDR3 DNA reads TGTGCCATCAGTGCCCGGACTCGTTACAATGAGCAGTTCTTC. This gives the protein CAISARTRYNEQFF.

The CDR3 DNA reads as TGCGCCAGCAGTCAATCGAGGGATAGCGGATACAGCTCCTACGAGCAGTACTTC. Protein: CASSQSRDSGYSSYEQYF. The chain employs TRBV23-1 and TRBJ2-7; maybe TRBD2 (6 bases). TRBV23-1 is recorded as an ORF, its role being uncertain. The V gene lost 0 bases and the J gene lost 0 bases, with 18 bases spanning the gap. The CDR3 runs 18 residues.